This TCR beta chain originates from a study of regulatory T cells in long-lasting Graves disease. This clonotype was counted only a few times. CDR1 and CDR2 from the germline V gene are MRHNA and SNTAGT. CDR3 size: 15 residues. Between the trimmed V and J ends, which lost 5 bases and 1 base, there was a span of 14 bases. Time point reported: persistent/refractory GD, antithyroid drugs over 5 years with positive TRAb. The authors made the TCR library using RNA they extracted from PBMCs. For TCR beta, libraries came from iRepertoire HTBI primers and Arm-PCR of CDR3 regions. TCRdb reprocessed the multiplex PCR reads with MiXCR, giving one entry per CDR3 protein. The table shows about 460,000 distinct CDR3 sequences, with approximately 22% occurring only once.

The chain combines TRBV6-4 with TRBJ1-1; D call uncertain. The sample here was peripheral blood mononuclear cells (PBMCs), taken when the disease was refractory, from a patient treated with antithyroid drugs. This sequence originates from a female donor with Graves disease. CDR3 region: CASSNTPTANTEAFF. In nucleotides, the CDR3 is TGTGCCAGCAGTAATACCCCTACAGCGAACACTGAAGCTTTCTTT.